This is a list of T cell receptor beta chains from one sample in a study of blood T cell repertoires in COVID-19. The method was immunoSEQ multiplex PCR; TCRdb's version includes in-frame clones alone and lacks a portion of them. Among fewer than 300,000 clones, 85% were seen once, and the ten largest hold 2% to 3%. Sequences were obtained from PBMCs or T cells enriched from blood (not recorded which). The receptors here all came from a woman aged 50 to 60 who had recovered from COVID-19. Each CDR3 is given with its conserved first and last residue. The order of the fields is clone size, V gene, D gene, J gene, CDR3 protein, CDR3 DNA. D genes are given only for firm matches. Size is stated for part of the rows, as once, few or many counts, or as a class when the clone is expanded.

clone_size: .; v_call: TRBV7-9; d_call: .; j_call: TRBJ1-2; cdr3_aa: CASSLPQDYGYTF; cdr3_nt: TGTGCCAGCAGCTTGCCCCAGGACTATGGCTACACCTTC
clone_size: once; v_call: TRBV5-4; d_call: .; j_call: TRBJ2-3; cdr3_aa: CASSLYRDSTDTQYF; cdr3_nt: TGTGCCAGCAGCTTGTACAGAGATAGCACAGATACGCAGTATTTT
clone_size: .; v_call: TRBV11-2; d_call: TRBD1; j_call: TRBJ1-1; cdr3_aa: CASSSQTGLGTEAFF; cdr3_nt: TGTGCCAGCAGCTCCCAGACAGGGCTTGGCACTGAAGCTTTCTTT
clone_size: .; v_call: TRBV5-1; d_call: TRBD1; j_call: TRBJ1-4; cdr3_aa: CASSQRTGDEKLFF; cdr3_nt: TGCGCCAGCAGCCAACGGACAGGGGATGAAAAACTGTTTTTT
clone_size: once; v_call: TRBV5-1; d_call: .; j_call: TRBJ1-1; cdr3_aa: CASSPRGDRAEAFF; cdr3_nt: TGCGCCAGCAGCCCGCGCGGGGATAGGGCTGAAGCTTTCTTT
clone_size: .; v_call: TRBV18; d_call: TRBD1; j_call: TRBJ1-4; cdr3_aa: CASSRPGTGVNEKLFF; cdr3_nt: TGTGCCAGCTCACGACCCGGGACAGGGGTTAATGAAAAACTGTTTTTT
clone_size: .; v_call: TRBV28; d_call: .; j_call: TRBJ2-2; cdr3_aa: CASGMEGTGELFF; cdr3_nt: TGTGCCAGCGGTATGGAGGGAACCGGGGAGCTGTTTTTT
clone_size: .; v_call: TRBV7-2; d_call: .; j_call: TRBJ2-1; cdr3_aa: CASSKGLTLDLTSYNEQFF; cdr3_nt: TGTGCCAGCAGCAAAGGACTAACTCTAGACTTAACCTCCTACAATGAGCAGTTCTTC
clone_size: .; v_call: TRBV19; d_call: .; j_call: TRBJ1-2; cdr3_aa: CASSLDSVYGYTF; cdr3_nt: TGTGCCAGTAGTCTTGACAGTGTCTATGGCTACACCTTC
clone_size: once; v_call: TRBV29-1; d_call: TRBD1; j_call: TRBJ2-2; cdr3_aa: CSVEGRGRTGELFF; cdr3_nt: TGCAGCGTTGAAGGCAGGGGGCGAACCGGGGAGCTGTTTTTT
clone_size: .; v_call: TRBV7-3; d_call: .; j_call: TRBJ1-6; cdr3_aa: CASSLTSSSYNSPLHF; cdr3_nt: TGTGCCAGCAGCTTAACCTCTAGCTCCTATAATTCACCCCTCCACTTT
clone_size: .; v_call: TRBV5-1; d_call: .; j_call: TRBJ1-3; cdr3_aa: CASRAGGPLSGNTIYF; cdr3_nt: TGCGCCAGCAGGGCCGGGGGGCCACTCTCTGGAAACACCATATATTTT
clone_size: few; v_call: TRBV19; d_call: TRBD2; j_call: TRBJ2-1; cdr3_aa: CASSISSGRANEQFF; cdr3_nt: TGTGCCAGTAGTATATCTAGCGGGAGAGCCAATGAGCAGTTCTTC
clone_size: .; v_call: TRBV23-1; d_call: TRBD1; j_call: TRBJ1-3; cdr3_aa: CASSHCDGQGISGNTIYF; cdr3_nt: TGCGCCAGCAGTCATTGCGACGGACAGGGGATCTCTGGAAACACCATATATTTT
clone_size: .; v_call: TRBV19; d_call: .; j_call: TRBJ2-1; cdr3_aa: CASSIVYLDEQFF; cdr3_nt: TGTGCCAGTAGTATTGTCTATTTGGATGAGCAGTTCTTC
clone_size: .; v_call: TRBV11-2; d_call: TRBD1; j_call: TRBJ1-6; cdr3_aa: CASSLRGGDRDSPLHF; cdr3_nt: TGTGCCAGCAGCTTACGGGGGGGAGACAGGGATTCACCCCTCCACTTT
clone_size: .; v_call: TRBV18; d_call: .; j_call: TRBJ2-5; cdr3_aa: CASSPIAQGTKETQYF; cdr3_nt: TGTGCCAGCTCACCAATCGCGCAGGGGACGAAAGAGACCCAGTACTTC
clone_size: .; v_call: TRBV28; d_call: .; j_call: TRBJ2-5; cdr3_aa: CASSSGGGVGGGRETQYF; cdr3_nt: TGTGCCAGCAGTTCTGGTGGGGGTGTAGGGGGTGGGAGAGAGACCCAGTACTTC
clone_size: .; v_call: TRBV9; d_call: .; j_call: TRBJ1-4; cdr3_aa: CASSDTATNEKLFF; cdr3_nt: TGTGCCAGCAGTGACACTGCAACTAATGAAAAACTGTTTTTT
clone_size: few; v_call: TRBV15; d_call: .; j_call: TRBJ1-3; cdr3_aa: CATSRDRGSGNTIYF; cdr3_nt: TGTGCCACCAGCAGAGATCGAGGGTCTGGAAACACCATATATTTT
clone_size: .; v_call: TRBV19; d_call: TRBD1; j_call: TRBJ1-5; cdr3_aa: CASNRDRAVQPQHF; cdr3_nt: TGTGCCAGCAATCGGGACAGGGCGGTCCAGCCCCAGCATTTT
clone_size: .; v_call: TRBV6-2/TRBV6-3; d_call: TRBD2; j_call: TRBJ2-3; cdr3_aa: CASSYGRGGHTDTQYF; cdr3_nt: TGTGCCAGCAGTTACGGTCGGGGGGGCCATACAGATACGCAGTATTTT
clone_size: .; v_call: TRBV12-3/TRBV12-4; d_call: TRBD1; j_call: TRBJ1-2; cdr3_aa: CASSTGAWSGYTF; cdr3_nt: TGTGCCAGCAGTACAGGGGCCTGGAGTGGCTACACCTTC
clone_size: few; v_call: TRBV12-3/TRBV12-4; d_call: .; j_call: TRBJ2-2; cdr3_aa: CASSQVNTGELFF; cdr3_nt: TGTGCCAGCAGCCAGGTGAACACCGGGGAGCTGTTTTTT
clone_size: once; v_call: TRBV2; d_call: TRBD2; j_call: TRBJ2-7; cdr3_aa: CASSSIAGGGYEQYF; cdr3_nt: TGTGCCAGCAGTTCTATAGCGGGAGGCGGGTACGAGCAGTACTTC
clone_size: .; v_call: TRBV15; d_call: .; j_call: TRBJ1-1; cdr3_aa: CATSRVGGSTEAFF; cdr3_nt: TGTGCCACCAGCAGAGTGGGGGGTAGCACTGAAGCTTTCTTT
clone_size: once; v_call: TRBV14; d_call: .; j_call: TRBJ2-2; cdr3_aa: CASRQVNTGELFF; cdr3_nt: TGTGCCAGCAGACAGGTCAACACCGGGGAGCTGTTTTTT
clone_size: .; v_call: TRBV6-5; d_call: .; j_call: TRBJ1-5; cdr3_aa: CASMGRSPQPQHF; cdr3_nt: TGTGCCAGCATGGGCAGATCGCCCCAGCCCCAGCATTTT
clone_size: .; v_call: TRBV29-1; d_call: TRBD1; j_call: TRBJ2-7; cdr3_aa: CSVSRDRAEQYF; cdr3_nt: TGCAGCGTTTCCCGTGACAGGGCCGAGCAGTACTTC
clone_size: .; v_call: TRBV28; d_call: .; j_call: TRBJ1-1; cdr3_aa: CASRVLNTEAFF; cdr3_nt: TGTGCCAGCCGGGTTTTGAACACTGAAGCTTTCTTT